These 10 T cell receptor beta chains share one sample of origin, sequenced in a study of blood T cell repertoires in COVID-19. Measured with immunoSEQ multiplex PCR; TCRdb has only the in-frame clones, and not every one. The repertoire includes approximately 55,000 clones, around 87% of them detected once, and over 5.5% sits in the top ten. Sequencing was carried out using peripheral blood. Receptor source: a man over 45 with active COVID-19.

This clone was counted once. V is TRBV5-6 and J is TRBJ2-3; no firm D call. This CDR3 contains 13 residues. Trimming removed 2 bases at V and 3 bases at J, with 7 bases between. Per the germline V gene, CDR1 is SGHDT and CDR2 is YYEEEE. Here the CDR3 DNA reads TGTGCCAGCAGCTTATATACTACAGATACGCAGTATTTT. Protein product: CASSLYTTDTQYF.

The chain joins TRBV18 to TRBJ2-7; unclear D gene. This CDR3 has 13 residues. V gave up 6 bases and J gave up 4 bases, with 13 bases separating them. CDR1 and CDR2 from the germline V gene are KGHSH and LQKENI. CDR3 sequence: CASSRAADYEQYF. CDR3 DNA sequence: TGTGCCAGCTCCCGCGCGGCTGATTACGAGCAGTACTTC.

The rearrangement links TRBV12-3 or TRBV12-4 to TRBJ1-6; maybe TRBD1 (5 bases). Trimming took 2 bases from V and 7 from J, leaving 6 bases between them. CDR3 length equals 13 residues. The CDR3 sequence: CASSLSGNSPLHF. CDR3 sequence (DNA): TGTGCCAGCAGTTTATCAGGGAATTCACCCCTCCACTTT.

This chain links TRBV6-6 with TRBJ2-5; weak D call: TRBD1 (5 bases). Germline V lookup: CDR1 MNHNY, CDR2 SVGAGI (reference sequence). V lost 7 bases, J lost 2 bases, and 14 bases lay in between. CDR3 length: 14 amino acids. Written as DNA, the CDR3 is TGTGCCAGCATGGTCGGCAGGGCTCAAGAGACCCAGTACTTC. This gives the protein CASMVGRAQETQYF.

V is TRBV18 and J is TRBJ1-6; the D is unclear. The CDR3 totals 18 residues. Germline loops: CDR1 KGHSH, CDR2 LQKENI. V shed 4 bases and J shed 2 bases, with 18 bases lying between them. For the CDR3, the DNA is TGTGCCAGCTCACGGGATAACCTAGCAACTCCCTATAATTCACCCCTCCACTTT. The encoded protein is CASSRDNLATPYNSPLHF.

The genes are TRBV13 and TRBJ2-3; D perhaps matches TRBD2 (6 bases). This CDR3 contains 15 residues. V was shortened by 3 bases and J by 5 bases, with 15 bases between the two germline ends. CDR1 and CDR2 from the germline V gene are PRHDT and FYEKMQ (reference sequence). CDR3 protein: CASSFASRGVDTQYF. The CDR3 DNA sequence: TGTGCCAGCAGCTTTGCCTCCCGCGGGGTAGATACGCAGTATTTT.

The genes are TRBV5-8 and TRBJ2-4; D unresolved. V was trimmed by 4 bases and J by 1 base, leaving 9 bases between them. This CDR3 contains 14 residues. Germline V gives CDR1 SGHTS, CDR2 YDEGEE. The CDR3 sequence: CASSLPVAKNIQYF. The CDR3 nucleotides are TGTGCCAGCAGCCTCCCAGTGGCCAAAAACATTCAGTACTTC.

The gene calls are TRBV19 and TRBJ1-5; TRBD1 is a possible D gene (5 bases). V dropped 6 bases and J dropped 0 bases, with 6 bases sitting between them. Germline-derived CDR1 and CDR2 are LNHDA and SQIVND (reference sequence). The CDR3 loop spans 13 amino acids. The DNA of the CDR3 is TGTGCCAGTAGGGGGGGTAGCAATCAGCCCCAGCATTTT. It yields the protein CASRGGSNQPQHF.

V usage is TRBV5-1 and J usage is TRBJ2-7, with D possibly being TRBD2 (5 bases). With 4 bases removed from V and 4 bases from J, the gap between germline ends came to 12 bases. Germline CDR1 is SGHRS and CDR2 is YFSETQ. This CDR3 has 13 amino acids. The CDR3 here is CASSPSGGYEQYF. CDR3 nucleotides: TGCGCCAGCAGCCCTTCAGGAGGTTACGAGCAGTACTTC. Full variable domain (remainder filled in from reference TRBV5-1 and TRBJ2-7): KAGVTQTPRYLIKTRGQQVTLSCSPISGHRSVSWYQQTPGQGLQFLFEYFSETQRNKGNFPGRFSGRQFSNSRSEMNVSTLELGDSALYLCASSPSGGYEQYFGPGTRLTVT.

V usage is TRBV2 and J usage is TRBJ1-1; the D is unclear. In germline, CDR1 is SNHLY, CDR2 FYNNEI. The germline V and J ends were trimmed by 2 bases and 1 base, with 8 bases remaining between them. This CDR3 has 14 amino acids. CDR3 in amino acids: CASSEQSGNTEAFF. The CDR3 DNA reads as TGTGCCAGCAGTGAACAATCAGGGAACACTGAAGCTTTCTTT.